What follows describes a single T cell receptor beta chain. The data were obtained in a study of CD8+ T cells in alopecia areata. This CDR3 is built from 14 residues. V lost 0 bases to trimming and J lost 6 bases; unmatched junction nucleotides: 1. CDR1 and CDR2 (germline): MGHRA, YSYEKL. Treatment defined: oral pan-JAK inhibitor, 5-10 mg twice daily. Once RNA had been extracted, it was reverse transcribed into cDNA to act as the sequencing template. Profiling relied on immunoSEQ multiplex PCR, and the TCRdb table lists in-frame clones only, not all of them. This repertoire shows 130,000 or so clones, 70% to 90% found once; its top ten account for around 13%.

This material consisted of CD8+ T cells sorted from blood, taken at week 4, from a patient treated with tofacitinib. The chain uses TRBV4-1 and TRBJ2-1, with 8 bases fitting TRBD2. This receptor was obtained from a human donor with alopecia areata. CDR3 DNA sequence: TGCGCCAGCAGCCAAGAAACTAGCGGCAATGAGCAGTTCTTC. It translates to CASSQETSGNEQFF.